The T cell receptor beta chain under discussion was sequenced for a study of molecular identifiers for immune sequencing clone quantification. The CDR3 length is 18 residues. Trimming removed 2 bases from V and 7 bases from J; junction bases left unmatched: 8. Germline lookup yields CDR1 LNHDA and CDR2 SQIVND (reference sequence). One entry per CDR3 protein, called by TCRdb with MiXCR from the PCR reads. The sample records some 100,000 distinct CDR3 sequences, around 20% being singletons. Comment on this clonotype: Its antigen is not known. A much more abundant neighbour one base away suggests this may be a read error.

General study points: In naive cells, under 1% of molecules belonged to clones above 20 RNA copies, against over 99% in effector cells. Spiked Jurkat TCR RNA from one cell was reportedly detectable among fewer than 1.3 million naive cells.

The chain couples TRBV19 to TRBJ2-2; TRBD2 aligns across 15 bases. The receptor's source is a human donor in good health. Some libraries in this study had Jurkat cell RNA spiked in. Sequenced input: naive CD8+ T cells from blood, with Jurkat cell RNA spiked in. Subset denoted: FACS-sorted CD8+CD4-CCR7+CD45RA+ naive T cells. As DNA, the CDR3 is TGTGCCAGTAGTATATTACCGGGACTAGCGGGAGGAATCGGGGAGCTGTTTTTT. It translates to CASSILPGLAGGIGELFF. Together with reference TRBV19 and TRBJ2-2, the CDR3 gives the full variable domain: DGGITQSPKYLFRKEGQNVTLSCEQNLNHDAMYWYRQDPGQGLRLIYYSQIVNDFQKGDIAEGYSVSREKKESFPLTVTSAQKNPTAFYLCASSILPGLAGGIGELFFGEGSRLTVL.